The rows below give T cell receptor beta chains drawn from one sample of a study of CD8+ T cells in alopecia areata. Profiled with immunoSEQ multiplex PCR; TCRdb holds only in-frame clones, not every one. The sample holds some 200,000 clones; approximately 47% are singletons and the top ten take roughly 2.6%. The sample consisted of CD4+ T cells sorted from blood, taken at approximately week 37, from a patient treated with tofacitinib. These receptors were collected from a human donor with alopecia areata. Each CDR3 is given with its conserved first and last residue. Fields, in order: CDR3 DNA, CDR3 protein, CDR3 length, D gene, J gene, V gene, clone size. D genes are given only for firm matches. Clone size is given for some rows only: seen once, a few or many times, or a class if the clone is expanded.

DNA: TGCAGTGCAATCGAAGGGCAGTACTTC; CDR3: CSAIEGQYF; length: 9; D: .; J: TRBJ2-7; V: TRBV20-1; size: .
DNA: TGTGCCGGGGGCGGGACAGACACAGATACGCAGTATTTT; CDR3: CAGGGTDTDTQYF; length: 13; D: .; J: TRBJ2-3; V: TRBV7-8; size: .
DNA: TGCAGCGTTCGGACCGGGGGTTGGAGCGGCTACACCTTC; CDR3: CSVRTGGWSGYTF; length: 13; D: .; J: TRBJ1-2; V: TRBV29-1; size: .
DNA: TGTGCCAGCAGCCCCGGTACTTTACAGGGGGCTAGCAATCAGCCCCAGCATTTT; CDR3: CASSPGTLQGASNQPQHF; length: 18; D: TRBD1; J: TRBJ1-5; V: TRBV7-8; size: .
DNA: TGTGCCAGCACCCTAACCCGACAGGGTGGGGAGACCCAGTACTTC; CDR3: CASTLTRQGGETQYF; length: 15; D: TRBD1; J: TRBJ2-5; V: TRBV6-1; size: .
DNA: TGTGCCAGCAGTTCGGGGACAGGGCTATGGTATGGCTACACCTTC; CDR3: CASSSGTGLWYGYTF; length: 15; D: TRBD1; J: TRBJ1-2; V: TRBV28; size: .
DNA: TGTGCCACCAGCAGAGGGTTAGGGTCCCTTGACAATGAGCAGTTCTTC; CDR3: CATSRGLGSLDNEQFF; length: 16; D: .; J: TRBJ2-1; V: TRBV15; size: .
DNA: TGCAGCGCCCTTACAGGGGCGAAGGCCAAAAACATTCAGTACTTC; CDR3: CSALTGAKAKNIQYF; length: 15; D: TRBD1; J: TRBJ2-4; V: TRBV29-1; size: .
DNA: TGTGCCATCAGGCCAGAGACAGGCTCCTACGAGCAGTACTTC; CDR3: CAIRPETGSYEQYF; length: 14; D: .; J: TRBJ2-7; V: TRBV10-3; size: many
DNA: TGTGCCAGCAGCTCCACTCCCCCTTCTAGCTCCTACAATGAGCAGTTCTTC; CDR3: CASSSTPPSSSYNEQFF; length: 17; D: .; J: TRBJ2-1; V: TRBV7-3; size: few
DNA: TGTGCCAGCAGCTTCACGGACCAGACCCAGTACTTC; CDR3: CASSFTDQTQYF; length: 12; D: .; J: TRBJ2-5; V: TRBV7-9; size: few
DNA: TGTGCCAGCAGCTCCGAGGGGCTGATCCAAGAGACCCAGTACTTC; CDR3: CASSSEGLIQETQYF; length: 15; D: .; J: TRBJ2-5; V: TRBV7-2; size: few
DNA: TGTGCCAGCAGCTTCGGCTTGGGAGATACGCAGTATTTT; CDR3: CASSFGLGDTQYF; length: 13; D: .; J: TRBJ2-3; V: TRBV7-3; size: .
DNA: TGTGCCAGCAGACCCGAATACGAGCAGTACTTC; CDR3: CASRPEYEQYF; length: 11; D: .; J: TRBJ2-7; V: TRBV2; size: few